This TCR beta chain stems from a study of cytomegalovirus exposure and HLA in healthy donors. General observations from the study: Clonal expansion, a later analysis showed, was greater in HLA-associated TCR beta chains than in equally common others. In an earlier analysis, productive rearrangement rates for most beta V segments clustered near 90% or 30%.

This CDR3 spans 14 amino acids. CDR1 is SQVTM and CDR2 is ANQGSEA in the germline V gene. V gave up 6 bases and J gave up 4 bases; unmatched junction bases: 5. A note on this clone: Its antigen remains unidentified.

Healthy people donating bone marrow made up the donors. In the PCR, 60 Vbeta and 13 Jbeta primers were used. Data came from immunoSEQ multiplex PCR; TCRdb stores just in-frame clones and leaves some out. The sample has about 160,000 clones; around 83% are singletons. Sequenced input: PBMCs. This chain connects TRBV29-1 to TRBJ2-2; 10 bases are a match to TRBD2. The TCR sequence derives from a man aged 50-59 years in good health and CMV-seropositive. CDR3 DNA sequence: TGCAGCGTCCGGACTAGCGGTGCCACCGGGGAGCTGTTTTTT. This encodes CSVRTSGATGELFF.